This entry features one T cell receptor beta chain sequence. Antigen unknown. In the authors' methods: Per-sample TCR counts ranged from roughly 23,224 to 750,000, median around 96,000. MiXCR was run by TCRdb on the 5' RACE reads, yielding one entry per CDR3 protein. These V and J calls originate from TCRdb's pipeline instead of the authors' own analysis. The sample consists of 110,000 or so distinct CDR3 sequences, around a fifth of them appearing once. The sample is drawn from a study of human T cells and chemical hapten exposure. Study at large: Slight differences in pooled library volume were the main source of varying TCR yields across samples. The study's findings and limits: TCRs at high frequency, those above 1 in 1000, did not change with DPC sensitization.

The starting material, unfractionated whole blood, was used for total RNA extraction. The CDR3 runs 14 residues. The germline V gene has CDR1 SGHNT and CDR2 YYREEE (reference sequence). V dropped 3 bases and J dropped 4 bases, with 11 bases sitting between them. This clonotype was sampled from a human donor in good health. The chain couples TRBV5-4 to TRBJ2-4; no firm D call. CDR3 in amino acids: CASSSTDGKNIQYF. The CDR3 DNA is TGTGCCAGCAGCTCTACCGACGGGAAAAACATTCAGTACTTC.